The clone carrying this T cell receptor (beta chain) was seen at least ten times. Its specificity is not known. One entry per CDR3 protein, called by TCRdb with MiXCR from the RT-PCR reads. The data contain a few hundred thousand distinct CDR3 sequences, approximately 11% of them singletons. The data derive from a study of response to subunit inactivated influenza vaccine. Study findings and constraints: Each seasonal flu vaccination may recruit only limited new T cells, authors suggested.

CDR3 length: 14 residues. Unmatched junction bases numbered 4, after V lost 1 base and J lost 1 base. The germline gives CDR1 DFQATT, CDR2 SNEGSKA (reference sequence). The sample here was PBMCs from blood, taken 40 to 50 days after vaccination. This clonotype originated in a man in his fifties who received an inactivated influenza vaccine. The chain recombines TRBV20-1 with TRBJ2-7, with 7 bases identical to TRBD1. DNA of the CDR3: TGCAGTGCTAGAGGGACAGGTGATTCCTACGAGCAGTACTTC. It specifies CSARGTGDSYEQYF.